The 10 T cell receptor beta chains presented below share a single source sample, sequenced in a study of blood T cells in healthy people across ages. Alongside a J-beta primer mix, a sample-barcoded 5' primer served in a second PCR lasting about 7 to 12 cycles. TCRdb re-called the 5' RACE reads through MiXCR, storing one row per CDR3 protein. The data show hundreds of thousands of distinct CDR3 sequences, 45% to 50% seen once. Sequenced input: blood. The source is a woman aged 55-69 years in good health.

V and J are TRBV7-2 and TRBJ1-4; D is uncertain. The CDR3 is 15 residues long. V lost 5 bases and J lost 0, with 10 bases in between. Germline values: CDR1 SGHTA, CDR2 FQGNSA. CDR3 sequence reads: CASSPGSSTNEKLFF. CDR3 nucleotides: TGTGCCAGCAGCCCAGGATCATCAACTAATGAAAAACTGTTTTTT.

The chain employs TRBV5-1 and TRBJ2-5; TRBD1 matches 8 bases. J was trimmed by 11 bases and V by 4 bases; bases with no gene match: 19. This CDR3 spans 16 amino acids. CDR1 SGHRS and CDR2 YFSETQ come from the germline V gene. CDR3 bases: TGCGCCAGCAGCGAACAGACAGGGGATAAGGACAATGAGCAGTACTTC. Its translation: CASSEQTGDKDNEQYF.

The gene calls are TRBV29-1 and TRBJ2-1; possibly TRBD2 for D (5 bases). The CDR3 extends over 16 amino acids. Germline V gene data show CDR1 as SQVTM and CDR2 as ANQGSEA. Trimming took 0 bases from V and 8 from J, leaving 20 bases between them. The DNA of the CDR3 is TGCAGCGTTGAAGATGTAGTGGAGCGGTCCGGGGATGAGCAGTTCTTC. Its translation: CSVEDVVERSGDEQFF.

The rearrangement joins TRBV10-3 to TRBJ2-5; 10 nucleotides match TRBD1. CDR3 length: 13 residues. In germline, CDR1 is ENHRY, CDR2 SYGVKD. The trim removed 7 bases at V and 3 bases at J, leaving 2 bases unmatched. The CDR3 region has the DNA TGTGCCATCAATGGACAGGGGGAAGAGACCCAGTACTTC. It translates to CAINGQGEETQYF.

The chain links TRBV15 to TRBJ2-1; TRBD2 might be the D (6 bases). Trimming removed 3 bases from V and 8 bases from J, with 17 bases in between. The length of the CDR3 is 15 residues. CDR1 and CDR2 from the germline V gene are LNHNV and YYDKDF (reference sequence). DNA of the CDR3: TGTGCCACCAGCAGTTATACGGTCCCGGGGGATGAGCAGTTCTTC. Encoded protein: CATSSYTVPGDEQFF.

This clonotype showed up many times. The V gene is TRBV7-2, the J gene TRBJ2-5, with 8 nucleotides matching TRBD1. Judging by the DNA end, TRBJ2-7 fits better; the J call may be wrong. The length of the CDR3 is 12 residues. In germline, CDR1 is SGHTA, CDR2 FQGNSA. The DNA for the CDR3 is TGTGCCAGCAGGGCAGGGGGCCACGAGCAGTACTTC. It codes for CASRAGGHEQYF.

This sequence joins TRBV5-4 and TRBJ2-3; D unresolved. Germline lookup yields CDR1 SGHNT and CDR2 YYREEE (reference sequence). V lost 3 bases, J lost 8 bases, and 19 bases lay in between. The CDR3 runs to 15 residues. The CDR3 DNA reads TGTGCCAGCAGCTACCCGGGCCCTGGGAAGGGTACGCAGTATTTT. Residues: CASSYPGPGKGTQYF.

The chain combines TRBV28 with TRBJ2-5; 10 bases are a match to TRBD1. The end of the DNA is better explained by TRBJ2-7, so the J call may be wrong. This CDR3 contains 15 residues. The germline V gene has CDR1 MDHEN and CDR2 SYDVKM. The CDR3 sequence is CARNLPGTGVDEQYF. For the CDR3, the DNA is TGTGCCAGAAACTTGCCCGGGACAGGGGTTGACGAGCAGTACTTC.

On this clonotype: One end of the junction fails to match germline, which may point to a read error. The V and J genes are TRBV7-2 and TRBJ1-2; 7 bases line up with TRBD1. The CDR3 consists of 14 residues. In germline, CDR1 is SGHTA, CDR2 FQGNSA. The DNA of the CDR3 is TGTGCCTGCAGCTATATGACAGGGAGTTATGGCTACACCTTC. Its translation: CACSYMTGSYGYTF.

This sequence joins TRBV28 and TRBJ2-5; 10 bases agree with TRBD1. The germline V gene has CDR1 MDHEN and CDR2 SYDVKM. Unmatched junction bases numbered 12, after V lost 4 bases and J lost 4 bases. The length of the CDR3 is 17 residues. In nucleotides, the CDR3 is TGTGCCAGCAGTTCGTTGGGGACAGGGGATCTTGGAGAGACCCAGTACTTC. Translation: CASSSLGTGDLGETQYF. Full variable domain (missing parts from reference TRBV28 and TRBJ2-5): DVKVTQSSRYLVKRTGEKVFLECVQDMDHENMFWYRQDPGLGLRLIYFSYDVKMKEKGDIPEGYSVSREKKERFSLILESASTNQTSMYLCASSSLGTGDLGETQYFGPGTRLLVL.